This T cell receptor (beta chain) was obtained from a study of blood T cell repertoires in COVID-19. Background on the study: Some COVID-19 samples were acute and others convalescent; all came from the United States, Italy and Spain. Sources were T cells, B-cell-depleted T cells, or PBMCs; the material itself was cDNA or gDNA.

Original data processing: Amplification of reference gene primers was used by the study to estimate nucleated cell counts. Clones were read by immunoSEQ multiplex PCR, and TCRdb kept only the in-frame ones, dropping some. That table supplies the V and J calls and clone size; D and trimming were determined from the DNA. Among about 36,000 clones listed, 90% were seen once. Germline V lookup: CDR1 MNHEY, CDR2 SMNVEV (reference sequence). The CDR3 extends over 14 amino acids. Trimming stripped 7 bases from V and 5 bases from J, with 15 bases between. The chain is built from TRBV27 and TRBJ2-1; the D gene is possibly TRBD2 (5 bases). Sample: peripheral blood. The sequence came from a man in his sixties with active or convalescent COVID-19. CDR3 nucleotides: TGTGCCAGCAATGGACTTGAGCAAGACAATGAGCAGTTCTTC. This translates into CASNGLEQDNEQFF.